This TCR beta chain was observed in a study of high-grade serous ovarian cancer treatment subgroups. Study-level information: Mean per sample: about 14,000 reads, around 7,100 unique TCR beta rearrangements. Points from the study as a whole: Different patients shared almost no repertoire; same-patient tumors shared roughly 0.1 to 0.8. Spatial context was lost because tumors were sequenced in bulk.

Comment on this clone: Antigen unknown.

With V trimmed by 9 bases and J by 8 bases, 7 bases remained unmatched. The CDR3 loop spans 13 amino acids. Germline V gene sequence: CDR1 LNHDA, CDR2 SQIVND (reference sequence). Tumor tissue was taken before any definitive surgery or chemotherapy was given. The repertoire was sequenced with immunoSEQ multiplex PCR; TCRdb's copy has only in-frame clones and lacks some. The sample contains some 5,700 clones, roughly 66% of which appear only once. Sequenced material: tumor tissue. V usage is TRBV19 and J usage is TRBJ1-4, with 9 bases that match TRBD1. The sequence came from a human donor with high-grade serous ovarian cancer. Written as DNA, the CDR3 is TGTGCCAGCACCGGGACAGGGAACGAAAAACTGTTTTTT. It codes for CASTGTGNEKLFF.